This is a list of T cell receptor beta chains from one sample in a study of human T cells and chemical hapten exposure. TCRdb independently ran MiXCR on the RACE reads; one entry per CDR3 protein. The table records 200,000 to 300,000 distinct CDR3 sequences, around 9.3% of them present only once. The starting material was whole blood, obtained in connection with sensitization to the hapten diphenylcyclopropenone (DPC). These receptor sequences come from a woman aged 35 to 49 with alopecia areata. Some clones in this sample may be carry-over from other donors' samples. Each CDR3 is given with its conserved first and last residue. The D gene is left open where the match is weak. A row's size may be missing; if present it is once, few, many or a size class.

abundance: -; len: 15; v_gene: TRBV20-1; d_gene: TRBD2; j_gene: TRBJ2-1; CDR3aa: CSAPPTSGPHNEQFF; CDR3nt: TGCAGTGCTCCGCCGACTAGCGGCCCTCACAATGAGCAGTTCTTC
abundance: few; len: 15; v_gene: TRBV7-2; d_gene: -; j_gene: TRBJ2-5; CDR3aa: CASSLGLGRGETQYF; CDR3nt: TGTGCCAGCAGCTTAGGTCTGGGCAGGGGCGAGACCCAGTACTTC
abundance: -; len: 20; v_gene: TRBV27; d_gene: TRBD2; j_gene: TRBJ2-3; CDR3aa: CASSLLTGGLAGISTDTQYF; CDR3nt: TGTGCCAGCAGTTTATTGACAGGGGGACTAGCGGGGATCTCCACAGATACGCAGTATTTT
abundance: few; len: 19; v_gene: TRBV4-2; d_gene: -; j_gene: TRBJ1-6; CDR3aa: CASSKTGTTSSLGNSPLHF; CDR3nt: TGTGCCAGCAGTAAGACCGGGACAACCTCATCTCTCGGGAATTCACCCCTCCACTTT
abundance: few; len: 20; v_gene: TRBV27; d_gene: -; j_gene: TRBJ1-5; CDR3aa: CASSLWGAGGDTYSNQPQHF; CDR3nt: TGTGCCAGCAGCCTGTGGGGCGCAGGCGGGGACACCTATAGCAATCAGCCCCAGCATTTT
abundance: -; len: 15; v_gene: TRBV21-1; d_gene: -; j_gene: TRBJ1-5; CDR3aa: CASSKRAGSNQPQHF; CDR3nt: TGTGCCAGCAGCAAAAGGGCAGGGAGCAATCAGCCCCAGCATTTT
abundance: many; len: 15; v_gene: TRBV7-8; d_gene: -; j_gene: TRBJ1-6; CDR3aa: CASSLFVQENSPLHF; CDR3nt: TGTGCCAGCAGCTTATTCGTCCAGGAGAATTCACCCCTCCACTTT
abundance: many; len: 15; v_gene: TRBV5-1; d_gene: TRBD1; j_gene: TRBJ2-3; CDR3aa: CASSRGGVSTDTQYF; CDR3nt: TGCGCCAGCAGCCGAGGGGGCGTAAGCACAGATACGCAGTATTTT
abundance: few; len: 17; v_gene: TRBV12-3/TRBV12-4; d_gene: -; j_gene: TRBJ2-5; CDR3aa: CASSRGLLTGSQETQYF; CDR3nt: TGTGCCAGCAGTAGGGGGTTGTTGACAGGCTCCCAAGAGACCCAGTACTTC
abundance: -; len: 15; v_gene: TRBV18; d_gene: TRBD1; j_gene: TRBJ1-4; CDR3aa: CASSPAAGGDEKLFF; CDR3nt: TGTGCCAGCTCACCCGCGGCAGGGGGGGATGAAAAACTGTTTTTT
abundance: few; len: 13; v_gene: TRBV7-9; d_gene: -; j_gene: TRBJ1-1; CDR3aa: CASSFPVVFEAFF; CDR3nt: TGTGCCAGCAGCTTCCCGGTGGTCTTTGAAGCTTTCTTT
abundance: many; len: 13; v_gene: TRBV3-1; d_gene: -; j_gene: TRBJ2-1; CDR3aa: CASSVIRGGEQFF; CDR3nt: TGTGCCAGCAGCGTAATAAGGGGGGGCGAGCAGTTCTTC
abundance: -; len: 14; v_gene: TRBV20-1; d_gene: -; j_gene: TRBJ2-3; CDR3aa: CSASGRPRPDTQYF; CDR3nt: TGCAGTGCTAGTGGGCGGCCCCGCCCAGATACGCAGTATTTT
abundance: -; len: 14; v_gene: TRBV28; d_gene: -; j_gene: TRBJ1-1; CDR3aa: CASSLRRRNTEAFF; CDR3nt: TGTGCCAGCAGTTTACGCCGGCGGAACACTGAAGCTTTCTTT
abundance: few; len: 23; v_gene: TRBV3-1; d_gene: TRBD2; j_gene: TRBJ2-1; CDR3aa: CASSQDLFIHGTSGSARYNEQFF; CDR3nt: TGTGCCAGCAGCCAAGATCTTTTTATTCATGGGACTAGCGGAAGTGCCCGCTACAATGAGCAGTTCTTC
abundance: few; len: 14; v_gene: TRBV12-3/TRBV12-4; d_gene: TRBD2; j_gene: TRBJ2-7; CDR3aa: CASSVSGTSYEQYF; CDR3nt: TGTGCCAGCAGTGTAAGCGGGACCTCCTACGAGCAGTACTTC
abundance: many; len: 12; v_gene: TRBV27; d_gene: -; j_gene: TRBJ1-1; CDR3aa: CASSLLQGTAFF; CDR3nt: TGTGCCAGCAGTTTACTACAGGGTACAGCTTTCTTT
abundance: many; len: 14; v_gene: TRBV27; d_gene: -; j_gene: TRBJ1-5; CDR3aa: CASSFGSGNQPQHF; CDR3nt: TGTGCCAGCAGTTTCGGGTCTGGCAATCAGCCCCAGCATTTT
abundance: few; len: 14; v_gene: TRBV7-2; d_gene: -; j_gene: TRBJ2-1; CDR3aa: CASSGRTARDEQFF; CDR3nt: TGTGCCAGCAGCGGCCGGACCGCCAGGGATGAGCAGTTCTTC
abundance: few; len: 15; v_gene: TRBV4-2; d_gene: -; j_gene: TRBJ2-7; CDR3aa: CASSQDEGGKGEQYF; CDR3nt: TGTGCCAGCAGCCAAGACGAAGGGGGTAAAGGCGAGCAGTACTTC
abundance: few; len: 17; v_gene: TRBV21-1; d_gene: -; j_gene: TRBJ2-3; CDR3aa: CASSKGRRRDSTDTQYF; CDR3nt: TGTGCCAGCAGCAAAGGGAGGAGGCGGGACAGCACAGATACGCAGTATTTT
abundance: few; len: 14; v_gene: TRBV29-1; d_gene: TRBD2; j_gene: TRBJ2-3; CDR3aa: CSVWGSGRTDTQYF; CDR3nt: TGCAGCGTTTGGGGTAGCGGGAGGACAGATACGCAGTATTTT
abundance: -; len: 15; v_gene: TRBV28; d_gene: -; j_gene: TRBJ2-3; CDR3aa: CASSLPSKNTDTQYF; CDR3nt: TGTGCCAGCAGTTTACCCAGCAAAAACACAGATACGCAGTATTTT
abundance: few; len: 14; v_gene: TRBV2; d_gene: -; j_gene: TRBJ2-7; CDR3aa: CASSVRGAYYEQYF; CDR3nt: TGTGCCAGCAGTGTTCGGGGCGCTTATTACGAGCAGTACTTC
abundance: -; len: 13; v_gene: TRBV28; d_gene: -; j_gene: TRBJ2-1; CDR3aa: CASSFAGYDEQFF; CDR3nt: TGTGCCAGCAGTTTCGCAGGGTACGATGAGCAGTTCTTC
abundance: -; len: 17; v_gene: TRBV5-4; d_gene: -; j_gene: TRBJ2-3; CDR3aa: CASSLPLGRSGTDTQYF; CDR3nt: TGTGCCAGCAGCTTGCCTCTAGGCAGGAGCGGCACAGATACGCAGTATTTT
abundance: -; len: 13; v_gene: TRBV18; d_gene: -; j_gene: TRBJ2-5; CDR3aa: CASSQGYQETQYF; CDR3nt: TGTGCCAGCTCACAGGGGTACCAAGAGACCCAGTACTTC
abundance: -; len: 16; v_gene: TRBV5-6; d_gene: -; j_gene: TRBJ2-5; CDR3aa: CASTPRGGTYQETQYF; CDR3nt: TGTGCCAGCACCCCCCGAGGAGGAACGTACCAAGAGACCCAGTACTTC